The 4 T cell receptor beta chains below were found in one sample sequenced in a study of T-cell memory formation after mild COVID-19. TCRdb re-analysed the 5' RACE reads in MiXCR, keeping a single row per CDR3 protein. The table shows fewer than 450,000 distinct CDR3 sequences, with about 21% occurring only once. Sequences were obtained from PBMCs or a T cell subset sorted from them (not recorded which). The receptors stem from an adult woman who had mild COVID-19 (a few samples of this study predate the infection). Cell type and time point are not known.

The chain recombines TRBV20-1 with TRBJ2-5; D may be TRBD2 (7 bases). CDR3 length equals 15 residues. The V gene lost 1 base and the J gene lost 2 bases, with 14 bases spanning the gap. Germline V gene sequence: CDR1 DFQATT, CDR2 SNEGSKA (reference sequence). This CDR3 is CSARATGGLQETQYF. The CDR3 nucleotides read TGCAGTGCTAGAGCTACGGGGGGCCTACAAGAGACCCAGTACTTC.

V is TRBV7-9 and J is TRBJ2-2; D gene ambiguous. The CDR3 has 13 amino acids. V gave up 5 bases and J gave up 6 bases, with 10 bases separating them. Germline V gene sequence: CDR1 SEHNR, CDR2 FQNEAQ (reference sequence). In DNA, the CDR3 is TGTGCCAGCAGCCTAGACATCCCCGGGGAGCTGTTTTTT. Its translation: CASSLDIPGELFF.

This chain links TRBV7-3 with TRBJ1-1, with TRBD1 matching over 7 bases. The V and J ends lost 5 bases and 7 bases, in that order; junction bases with no gene match: 7. The CDR3 is 13 residues long. Per the germline V gene, CDR1 is SGHTA and CDR2 is FQGTGA. DNA for the CDR3: TGTGCCAGCAGCGGACAAGGGGGCAGTGAAGCTTTCTTT. Its translation: CASSGQGGSEAFF. Looking up the rest from reference TRBV7-3 and TRBJ1-1 gives the full variable domain: GAGVSQTPSNKVTEKGKYVELRCDPISGHTALYWYRQSLGQGPEFLIYFQGTGAADDSGLPNDRFFAVRPEGSVSTLKIQRTERGDSAVYLCASSGQGGSEAFFGQGTRLTVV.

This clonotype was observed a handful of times. The chain joins TRBV11-2 to TRBJ1-1; weak D call: TRBD1 (5 bases). The CDR3 extends over 15 amino acids. The ends were cut back, 0 bases at V and 1 base at J, with 9 bases in the middle. Germline-derived CDR1 and CDR2 are SGHAT and FQNNGV. CDR3 region: CASSLEGTSNTEAFF. The CDR3 bases are TGTGCCAGCAGCTTAGAAGGGACGTCGAACACTGAAGCTTTCTTT.